This entry features one TCR beta chain sequence. Original processing notes: The assay estimated nucleated cells by amplifying reference gene primers. Using immunoSEQ multiplex PCR, the repertoire was profiled, and TCRdb retains in-frame clones only, with some absent. V, J and clone size reflect that table, while D and trimming were determined from the DNA. The data contain 90,000 to 120,000 clones, roughly 72% of them singletons. The data were obtained in a study of blood T cell repertoires in COVID-19. Whole-study context: From the United States, Italy and Spain came samples of acute and convalescent COVID-19. Sample material is recorded as cDNA or gDNA derived from T cells, B-cell-depleted T cells, or PBMCs.

CDR3 length: 14 residues. The junction had 8 bases not matched to a gene; V was cut back by 6 bases and J by 7 bases. The germline V gene encodes CDR1 MNHEY and CDR2 SMNVEV (reference sequence). The material sequenced was peripheral blood. The origin of this receptor is an elderly man with acute or convalescent COVID-19. The V call is TRBV27, the J call TRBJ2-1, with 8 positions matching TRBD2. The CDR3 DNA reads TGTGCCAGCAGGCGAGGGACTAGTATAAATGAGCAGTTCTTC. Its translation: CASRRGTSINEQFF.